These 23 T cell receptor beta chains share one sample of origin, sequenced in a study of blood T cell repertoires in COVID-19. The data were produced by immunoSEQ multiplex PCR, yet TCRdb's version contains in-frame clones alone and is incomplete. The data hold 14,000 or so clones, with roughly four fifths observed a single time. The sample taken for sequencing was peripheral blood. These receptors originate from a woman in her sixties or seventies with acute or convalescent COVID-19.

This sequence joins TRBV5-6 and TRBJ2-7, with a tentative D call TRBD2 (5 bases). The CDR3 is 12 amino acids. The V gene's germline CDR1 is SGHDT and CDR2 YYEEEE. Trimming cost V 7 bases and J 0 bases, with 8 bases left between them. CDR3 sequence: CASRRDSYEQYF. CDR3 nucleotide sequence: TGTGCCAGCCGTCGGGACTCCTACGAGCAGTACTTC.

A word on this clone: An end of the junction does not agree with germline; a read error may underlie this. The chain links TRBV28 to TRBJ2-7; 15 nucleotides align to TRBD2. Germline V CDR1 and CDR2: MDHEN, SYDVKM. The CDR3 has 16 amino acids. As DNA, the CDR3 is TGTGCCAGCAGTCTATGGACTAGCGGGAGGGCCGGGGAGCAGTACTTC. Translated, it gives CASSLWTSGRAGEQYF.

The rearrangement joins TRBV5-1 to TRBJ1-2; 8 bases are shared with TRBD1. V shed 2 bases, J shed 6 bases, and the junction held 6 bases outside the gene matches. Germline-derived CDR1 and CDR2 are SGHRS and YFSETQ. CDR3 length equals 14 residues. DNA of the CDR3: TGCGCCAGCAGCTTTGCAGGGGGCGTCAATGGCTACACCTTC. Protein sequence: CASSFAGGVNGYTF.

The CDR3 reads CSASSGSRGYTF. The CDR3 region has the DNA TGCAGTGCTAGTTCGGGGAGTAGGGGCTACACCTTC. The V call is TRBV20-1, the J call TRBJ1-2, with D unclear. This CDR3 region has 12 residues. Germline V gene sequence: CDR1 DFQATT, CDR2 SNEGSKA (reference sequence). Trimming removed 3 bases from V and 8 bases from J, with 13 bases in between.

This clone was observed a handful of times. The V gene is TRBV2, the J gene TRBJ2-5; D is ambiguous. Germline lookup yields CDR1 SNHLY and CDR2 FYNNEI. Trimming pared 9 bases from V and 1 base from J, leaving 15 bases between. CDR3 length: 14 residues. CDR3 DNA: TGTGCCAGGTCCGCAGACACACTCCAAGAGACCCAGTACTTC. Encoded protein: CARSADTLQETQYF.

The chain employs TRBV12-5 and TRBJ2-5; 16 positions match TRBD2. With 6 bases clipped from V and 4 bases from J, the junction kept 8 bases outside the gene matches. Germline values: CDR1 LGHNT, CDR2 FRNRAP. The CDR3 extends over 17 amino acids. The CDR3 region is CASGAGTSGGAGETQYF. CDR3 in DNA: TGTGCTAGTGGCGCCGGGACTAGCGGGGGGGCCGGAGAGACCCAGTACTTC.

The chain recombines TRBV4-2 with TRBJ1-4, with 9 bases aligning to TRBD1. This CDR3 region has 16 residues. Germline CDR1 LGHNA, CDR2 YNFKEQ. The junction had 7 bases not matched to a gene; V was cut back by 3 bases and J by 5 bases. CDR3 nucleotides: TGTGCCAGCAGCCAGGTGCTTGGACAGGGGAATGAAAAACTGTTTTTT. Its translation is CASSQVLGQGNEKLFF.

The CDR3 DNA reads TGTGCCAGCAGCTCTAGGACAGGGCTGAACGAGCAGTACTTC. Its translation: CASSSRTGLNEQYF. The chain has TRBV7-2 and TRBJ2-7; 8 nucleotides agree with TRBD1. The J segment lost 5 bases and the V segment lost 4 bases, leaving 7 bases of the junction unmatched. CDR1 is SGHTA and CDR2 is FQGNSA in the germline V gene. The CDR3 totals 14 residues.

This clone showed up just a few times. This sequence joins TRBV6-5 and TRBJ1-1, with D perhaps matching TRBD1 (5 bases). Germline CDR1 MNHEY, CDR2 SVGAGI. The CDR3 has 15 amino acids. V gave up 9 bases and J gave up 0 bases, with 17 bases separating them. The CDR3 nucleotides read TGTGCCAGTATGAGTTCACGACAGATGAACACTGAAGCTTTCTTT. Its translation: CASMSSRQMNTEAFF.

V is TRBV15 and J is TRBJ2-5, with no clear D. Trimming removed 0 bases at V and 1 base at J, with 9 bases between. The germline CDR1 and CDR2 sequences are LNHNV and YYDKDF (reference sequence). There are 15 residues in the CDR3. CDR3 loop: CATSRDWAGQETQYF. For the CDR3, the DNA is TGTGCCACCAGCAGAGATTGGGCAGGCCAAGAGACCCAGTACTTC. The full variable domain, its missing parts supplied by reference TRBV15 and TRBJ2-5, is DAMVIQNPRYQVTQFGKPVTLSCSQTLNHNVMYWYQQKSSQAPKLLFHYYDKDFNNEADTPDNFQSRRPNTSFCFLDIRSPGLGDTAMYLCATSRDWAGQETQYFGPGTRLLVL.

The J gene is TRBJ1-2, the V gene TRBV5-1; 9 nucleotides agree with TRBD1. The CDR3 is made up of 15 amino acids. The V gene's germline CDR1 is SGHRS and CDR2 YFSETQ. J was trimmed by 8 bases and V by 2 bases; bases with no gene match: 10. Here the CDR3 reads CASSFYRGREEGYTF. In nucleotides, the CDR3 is TGCGCCAGCAGCTTTTACAGGGGGCGCGAAGAAGGCTACACCTTC.

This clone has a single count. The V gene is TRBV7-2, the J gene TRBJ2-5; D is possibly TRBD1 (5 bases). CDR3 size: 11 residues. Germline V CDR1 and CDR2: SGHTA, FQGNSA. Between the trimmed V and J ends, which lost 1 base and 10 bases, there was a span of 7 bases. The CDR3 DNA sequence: TGTGCCAGCAGCTTAGAAGGGGTCCAGTACTTC. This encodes CASSLEGVQYF.

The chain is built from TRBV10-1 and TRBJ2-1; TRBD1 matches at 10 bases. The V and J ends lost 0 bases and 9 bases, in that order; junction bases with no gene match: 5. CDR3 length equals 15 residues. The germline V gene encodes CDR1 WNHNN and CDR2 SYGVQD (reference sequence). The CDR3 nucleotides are TGCGCCAGCAGTGAGTCCCGGGACAGGGGAATTGAGCAGTTCTTC. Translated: CASSESRDRGIEQFF.

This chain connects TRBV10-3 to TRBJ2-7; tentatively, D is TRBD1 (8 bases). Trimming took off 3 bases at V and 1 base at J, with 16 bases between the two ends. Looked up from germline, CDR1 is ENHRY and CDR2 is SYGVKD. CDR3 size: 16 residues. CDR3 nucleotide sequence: TGTGCCATCAGTGACCCTGGACAGGGAGGGTCCTACGAGCAGTACTTC. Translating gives CAISDPGQGGSYEQYF.

Written as DNA, the CDR3 is TGTGCCGCCGCCGGACAGGGGGTGGATGAAAAACTGTTTTTT. Translation gives CAAAGQGVDEKLFF. The J gene is TRBJ1-4, the V gene TRBV6-6, with 10 bases that match TRBD1. Germline assignment: CDR1 MNHNY and CDR2 SVGAGI (reference sequence). The CDR3 covers 14 residues. The V gene end was trimmed by 11 bases and the J gene end by 6 bases; junction bases not matched to a gene: 9.

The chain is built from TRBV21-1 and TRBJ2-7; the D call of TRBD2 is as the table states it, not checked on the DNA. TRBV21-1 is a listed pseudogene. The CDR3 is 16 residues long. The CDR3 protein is CASSRFGLYGDYEQYF. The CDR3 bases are TGTGCCAGCAGCCGCTTTGGCCTGTACGGGGACTACGAGCAGTACTTC.

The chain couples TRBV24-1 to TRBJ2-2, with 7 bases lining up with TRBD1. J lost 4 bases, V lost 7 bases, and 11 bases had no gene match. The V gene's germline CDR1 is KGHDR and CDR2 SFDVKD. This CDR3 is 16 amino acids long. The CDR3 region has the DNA TGTGCCACCAGACCCCGTCTCCCAGGGGGCACCGGGGAGCTGTTTTTT. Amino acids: CATRPRLPGGTGELFF.

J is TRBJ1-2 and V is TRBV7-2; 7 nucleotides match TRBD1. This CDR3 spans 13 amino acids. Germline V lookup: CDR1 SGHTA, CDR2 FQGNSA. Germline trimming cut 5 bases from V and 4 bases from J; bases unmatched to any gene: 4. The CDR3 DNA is TGTGCCAGCAGCACAGGACAGGTCTATGGCTACACCTTC. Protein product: CASSTGQVYGYTF.

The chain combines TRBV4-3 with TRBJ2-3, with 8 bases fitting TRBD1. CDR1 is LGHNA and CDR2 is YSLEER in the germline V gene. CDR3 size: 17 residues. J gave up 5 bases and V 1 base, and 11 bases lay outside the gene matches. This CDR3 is CASSQVGSGGEKDTQYF. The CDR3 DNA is TGCGCCAGCAGCCAAGTTGGGTCAGGGGGCGAGAAAGATACGCAGTATTTT.

The CDR3 region is CASSNLGQINEQFF. In DNA, the CDR3 is TGTGCCAGCAGCAATTTGGGACAGATCAATGAGCAGTTCTTC. The chain combines TRBV9 with TRBJ2-1, with TRBD1 matching over 7 bases. J gave up 6 bases and V 4 bases, and 7 bases lay outside the gene matches. CDR3 length: 14 residues. Germline V gene data show CDR1 as SGDLS and CDR2 as YYNGEE. The complete variable domain, with remaining parts taken from reference TRBV9 and TRBJ2-1, reads DSGVTQTPKHLITATGQRVTLRCSPRSGDLSVYWYQQSLDQGLQFLIQYYNGEERAKGNILERFSAQQFPDLHSELNLSSLELGDSALYFCASSNLGQINEQFFGPGTRLTVL.

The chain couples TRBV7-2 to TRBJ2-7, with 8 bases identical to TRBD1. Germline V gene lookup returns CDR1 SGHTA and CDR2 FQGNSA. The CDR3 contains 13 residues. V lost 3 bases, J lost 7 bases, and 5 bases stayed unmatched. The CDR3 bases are TGTGCCAGCAGCTTCGGACAGGGTGGGGAGCAGTACTTC. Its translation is CASSFGQGGEQYF.

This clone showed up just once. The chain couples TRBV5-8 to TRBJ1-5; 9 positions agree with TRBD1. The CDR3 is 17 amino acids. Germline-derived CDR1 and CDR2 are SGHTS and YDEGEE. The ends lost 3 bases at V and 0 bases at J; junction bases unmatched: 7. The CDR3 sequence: CASSSGTGFYSNQPQHF. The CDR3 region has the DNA TGTGCCAGCAGCTCCGGGACAGGGTTTTATAGCAATCAGCCCCAGCATTTT.

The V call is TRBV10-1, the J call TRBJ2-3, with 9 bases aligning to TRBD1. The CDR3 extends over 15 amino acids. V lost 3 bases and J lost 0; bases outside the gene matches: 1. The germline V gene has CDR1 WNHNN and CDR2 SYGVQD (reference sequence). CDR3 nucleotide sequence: TGCGCCAGCAGTGATGGGACAGGGAGCACAGATACGCAGTATTTT. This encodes CASSDGTGSTDTQYF.